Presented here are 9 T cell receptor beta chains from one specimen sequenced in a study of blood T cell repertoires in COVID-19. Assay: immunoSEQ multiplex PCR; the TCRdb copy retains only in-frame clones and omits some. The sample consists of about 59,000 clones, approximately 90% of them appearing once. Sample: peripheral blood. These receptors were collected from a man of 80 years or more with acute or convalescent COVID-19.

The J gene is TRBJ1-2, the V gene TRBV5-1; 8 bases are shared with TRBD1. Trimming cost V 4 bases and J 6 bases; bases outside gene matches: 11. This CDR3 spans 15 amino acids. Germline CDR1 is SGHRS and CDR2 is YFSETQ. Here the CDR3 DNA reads TGCGCCAGCAGCACACTCGGACAGGGACTCGATGGCTACACCTTC. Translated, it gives CASSTLGQGLDGYTF.

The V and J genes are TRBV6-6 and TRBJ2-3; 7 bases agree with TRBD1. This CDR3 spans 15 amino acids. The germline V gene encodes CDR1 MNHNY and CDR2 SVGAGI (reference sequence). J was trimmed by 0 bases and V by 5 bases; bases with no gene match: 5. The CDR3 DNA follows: TGTGCCAGCAGTCCCGACAGGGCCAGCACAGATACGCAGTATTTT. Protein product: CASSPDRASTDTQYF.

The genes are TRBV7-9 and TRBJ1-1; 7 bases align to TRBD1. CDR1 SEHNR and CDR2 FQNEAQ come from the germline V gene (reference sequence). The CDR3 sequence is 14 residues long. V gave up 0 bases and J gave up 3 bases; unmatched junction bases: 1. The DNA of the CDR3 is TGTGCCAGCAGCTTAGCAGGGGGCCACACTGAAGCTTTCTTT. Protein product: CASSLAGGHTEAFF.

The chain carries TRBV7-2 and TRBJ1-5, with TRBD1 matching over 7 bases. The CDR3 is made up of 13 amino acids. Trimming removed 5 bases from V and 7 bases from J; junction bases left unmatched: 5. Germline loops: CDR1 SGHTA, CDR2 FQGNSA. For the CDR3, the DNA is TGTGCCAGCAGCACACAGGGGAGGCAGCCCCAGCATTTT. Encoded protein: CASSTQGRQPQHF.

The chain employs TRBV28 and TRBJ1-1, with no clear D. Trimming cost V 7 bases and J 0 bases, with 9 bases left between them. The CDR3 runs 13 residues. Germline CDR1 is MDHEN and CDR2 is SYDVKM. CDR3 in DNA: TGTGCCAGCACCTATCGAATGAACACTGAAGCTTTCTTT. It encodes CASTYRMNTEAFF.

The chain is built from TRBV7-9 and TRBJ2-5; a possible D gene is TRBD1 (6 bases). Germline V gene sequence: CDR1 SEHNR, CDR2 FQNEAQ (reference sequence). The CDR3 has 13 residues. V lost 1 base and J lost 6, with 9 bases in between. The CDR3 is CASSLEGEKTQYF. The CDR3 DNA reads TGTGCCAGCAGCTTAGAGGGGGAAAAGACCCAGTACTTC.

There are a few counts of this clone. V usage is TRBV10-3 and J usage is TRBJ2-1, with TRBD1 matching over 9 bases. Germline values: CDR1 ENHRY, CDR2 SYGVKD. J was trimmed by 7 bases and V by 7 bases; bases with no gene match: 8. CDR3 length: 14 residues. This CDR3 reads CAINPGQGRNEQFF. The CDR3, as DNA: TGTGCCATCAACCCCGGACAGGGGAGGAATGAGCAGTTCTTC.

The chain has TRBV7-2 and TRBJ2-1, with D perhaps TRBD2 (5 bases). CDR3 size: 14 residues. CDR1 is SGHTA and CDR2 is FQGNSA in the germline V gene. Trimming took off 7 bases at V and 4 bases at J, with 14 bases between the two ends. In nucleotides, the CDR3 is TGTGCCAGCACCCCCAGTGGCGGGTACAATGAGCAGTTCTTC. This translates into CASTPSGGYNEQFF.

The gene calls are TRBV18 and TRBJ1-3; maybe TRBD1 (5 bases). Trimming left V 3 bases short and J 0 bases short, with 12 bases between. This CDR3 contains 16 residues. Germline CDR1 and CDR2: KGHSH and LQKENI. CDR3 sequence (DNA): TGTGCCAGCTCACCTTACCAGGGCCGCTCTGGAAACACCATATATTTT. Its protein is CASSPYQGRSGNTIYF.